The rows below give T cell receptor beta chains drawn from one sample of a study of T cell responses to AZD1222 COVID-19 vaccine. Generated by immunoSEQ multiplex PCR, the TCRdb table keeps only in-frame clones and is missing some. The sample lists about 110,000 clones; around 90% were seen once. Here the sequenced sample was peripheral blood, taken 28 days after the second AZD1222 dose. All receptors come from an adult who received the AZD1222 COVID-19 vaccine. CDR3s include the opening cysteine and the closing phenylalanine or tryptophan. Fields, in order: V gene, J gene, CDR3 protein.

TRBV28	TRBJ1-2	CASSLWPDLYGYTF
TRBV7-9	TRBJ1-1	CASSLGSWAEAFF
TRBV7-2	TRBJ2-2	CASSSYKNTGELFF
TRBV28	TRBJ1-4	CASSLILSRDEKLFF
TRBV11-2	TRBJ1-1	CASSVQGNTEAFF
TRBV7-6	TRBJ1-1	CASSFDGAENTEAFF
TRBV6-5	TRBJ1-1	CASSYGTANTEAFF
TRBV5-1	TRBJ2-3	CASSTGAAFDTQYF
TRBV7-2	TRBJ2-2	CASSPQVAGVTGELFF
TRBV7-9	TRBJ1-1	CASSTRGGNTEAFF
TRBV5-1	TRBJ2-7	CASKYNPVAYEQYF
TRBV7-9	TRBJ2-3	CASNLKGGTDTQYF
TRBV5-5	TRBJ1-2	CASSLGGLGYTF
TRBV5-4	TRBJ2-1	CASSFGSSSYNEQFF
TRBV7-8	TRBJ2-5	CASSRDRLGETQYF
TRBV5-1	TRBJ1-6	CASSAPGWNDNSPLHF
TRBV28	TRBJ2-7	CASRQGAGTYEQYF
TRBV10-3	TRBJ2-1	CAISEGGGAHDEQFF
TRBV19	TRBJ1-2	CASSTNSGTGVRGYTF
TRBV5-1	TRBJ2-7	CASSPGQTSYEQYF
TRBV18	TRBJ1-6	CASSRGQGADSPLHF
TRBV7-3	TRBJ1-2	CASSLGGGGYDGYTF
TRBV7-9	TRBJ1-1	CASTYGVATEAFF
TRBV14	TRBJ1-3	CASSPTTAGNTIYF
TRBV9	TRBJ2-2	CASSPSGVWVNTGELFF
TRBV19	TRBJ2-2	CASSLRLAGATGELFF
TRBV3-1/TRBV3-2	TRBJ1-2	CASSRDSIYGYTF
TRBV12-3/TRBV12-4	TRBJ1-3	CASSFKDTIYF